The 14 T cell receptor beta chains listed next were all sequenced from one sample in a study of T cell responses to AZD1222 COVID-19 vaccine. Sequenced by immunoSEQ multiplex PCR; TCRdb stores in-frame clones only, minus some. This table has more than 70,000 clones, approximately 90% appearing once. The sample in question was peripheral blood, obtained 28 days after the second AZD1222 dose. Receptors were obtained from an adult who received the AZD1222 COVID-19 vaccine.

This sequence joins TRBV15 and TRBJ1-1; 7 positions match TRBD1. Trimming took 4 bases from V and 0 from J; bases not matched to a gene: 5. Germline V gives CDR1 LNHNV, CDR2 YYDKDF (reference sequence). The length of the CDR3 is 15 residues. The CDR3 here is CATSIRQGMNTEAFF. CDR3 bases: TGTGCCACCAGCATCCGACAGGGTATGAACACTGAAGCTTTCTTT.

This clone was observed a few times. V is TRBV19 and J is TRBJ1-1, with 8 bases identical to TRBD1. J gave up 0 bases and V 6 bases, and 6 bases lay outside the gene matches. This CDR3 has 15 residues. Germline loops: CDR1 LNHDA, CDR2 SQIVND (reference sequence). The CDR3 region is CASSTTGVMNTEAFF. The CDR3 bases are TGTGCCAGTAGCACGACAGGGGTAATGAACACTGAAGCTTTCTTT. Full variable domain (outside the CDR3, taken from reference TRBV19 and TRBJ1-1): DGGITQSPKYLFRKEGQNVTLSCEQNLNHDAMYWYRQDPGQGLRLIYYSQIVNDFQKGDIAEGYSVSREKKESFPLTVTSAQKNPTAFYLCASSTTGVMNTEAFFGQGTRLTVV.

In its sample, this clone was seen once. The chain is built from TRBV20-1 and TRBJ2-1; D is uncertain. The CDR3 loop spans 11 amino acids. Looked up from germline, CDR1 is DFQATT and CDR2 is SNEGSKA (reference sequence). Trimming removed 7 bases at V and 7 bases at J, with 11 bases between. The CDR3 nucleotides are TGCAGTGGGGGATATAGGAATGAGCAGTTCTTC. Translated: CSGGYRNEQFF.

The chain uses TRBV9 and TRBJ2-1, with 8 bases aligning to TRBD2. Germline V gene lookup returns CDR1 SGDLS and CDR2 YYNGEE. The CDR3 runs 16 residues. V was pared by 0 bases and J by 9 bases, with 11 bases of the junction left unmatched. The CDR3 DNA follows: TGTGCCAGCAGCGTAGGGGCGGGAGGAGTTCTCGGTGAGCAGTTCTTC. Translated, it gives CASSVGAGGVLGEQFF.

The genes are TRBV6-6 and TRBJ1-2; 8 nucleotides agree with TRBD1. Germline lookup yields CDR1 MNHNY and CDR2 SVGAGI (reference sequence). V lost 6 bases to trimming and J lost 3 bases; unmatched junction nucleotides: 6. The CDR3 consists of 14 residues. As DNA, the CDR3 is TGTGCCAGCAGATCCGGACAGGGCGACTATGGCTACACCTTC. It specifies CASRSGQGDYGYTF.

On this clone: Because the CDR3's place on the DNA is in doubt, the DNA is left out and the CDR3 is given as listed by TCRdb. The CDR3 sequence is CASFGQGTDSTDTQYF. This chain connects TRBV21-1 to TRBJ2-3; the D segment call TRBD1 is taken from the table without a DNA check. TRBV21-1 represents a pseudogene. With termini counted, the CDR3 has 16 amino acids.

The chain uses TRBV28 and TRBJ1-2, with D possibly matching TRBD1 (5 bases). Germline V gives CDR1 MDHEN, CDR2 SYDVKM. This CDR3 has 12 amino acids. The V end lost 7 bases, the J end lost 5 bases, and 11 bases lay between the germline ends. CDR3 nucleotides: TGTGCCAGCAACGCAGGGAGGTATGGCTACACCTTC. This sequence encodes CASNAGRYGYTF.

This clone was seen a few times. The rearrangement uses TRBV27 and TRBJ1-5; TRBD1 might be the D (5 bases). This CDR3 spans 15 amino acids. CDR1 MNHEY and CDR2 SMNVEV come from the germline V gene (reference sequence). Trimming removed 1 base from V and 0 bases from J, with 7 bases in between. DNA for the CDR3: TGTGCCAGCAGTTTATTGGGGGGTAGCAATCAGCCCCAGCATTTT. Translation gives CASSLLGGSNQPQHF.

V and J are TRBV7-2 and TRBJ1-5; D remains ambiguous. Between the trimmed V and J ends, which lost 3 bases and 7 bases, there was a span of 7 bases. Germline CDR1 and CDR2: SGHTA and FQGNSA. The CDR3 loop spans 12 amino acids. The CDR3 sequence: CASSLDGQPQHF. In DNA, the CDR3 is TGTGCCAGCAGCTTGGACGGGCAGCCCCAGCATTTT.

V gene TRBV3-1 (or the pseudogene TRBV3-2) combines with J gene TRBJ1-3; no reliable D call. Germline V lookup: CDR1 LGHDT, CDR2 YNNKEL (reference sequence). The V gene lost 0 bases and the J gene lost 5 bases, with 14 bases spanning the gap. The CDR3 is 16 residues long. CDR3 coding DNA: TGTGCCAGCAGCCAAGATGCGGGAGGCACGCGAAACACCATATATTTT. Translating gives CASSQDAGGTRNTIYF.

The V gene is TRBV11-3, the J gene TRBJ2-3; D unresolved. The CDR3 contains 14 residues. V lost 5 bases and J 0 bases, leaving 9 bases between the germline ends. Looked up from germline, CDR1 is SGHNT and CDR2 is YENEEA. CDR3 amino acids: CASSPDPSTDTQYF. CDR3 nucleotides: TGTGCCAGCAGCCCCGACCCAAGCACAGATACGCAGTATTTT.

The chain combines TRBV10-3 with TRBJ2-5; a weak D match, TRBD1 (6 bases). The V gene lost 5 bases and the J gene lost 0 bases, with 10 bases spanning the gap. Germline V gives CDR1 ENHRY, CDR2 SYGVKD. The CDR3 is 14 residues long. CDR3 sequence reads: CAISKGTNQETQYF. DNA of the CDR3: TGTGCCATCAGTAAGGGGACAAACCAAGAGACCCAGTACTTC.

V is TRBV20-1 and J is TRBJ2-7; 10 bases align to TRBD2. CDR1 is DFQATT and CDR2 is SNEGSKA in the germline V gene (reference sequence). Trimming removed 3 bases from V and 2 bases from J; junction bases left unmatched: 4. The CDR3 totals 14 residues. CDR3 bases: TGCAGTGCTAGTTTAGGACTAGCGGCCTACGAGCAGTACTTC. It yields the protein CSASLGLAAYEQYF.

This chain links TRBV4-2 with TRBJ2-1; TRBD2 matches at 10 bases. CDR3 size: 17 residues. From germline, CDR1 is LGHNA and CDR2 YNFKEQ. V lost 0 bases and J lost 6; bases outside the gene matches: 8. The CDR3 DNA sequence: TGTGCCAGCAGCCAAGATAAGGAGCGGGAGGGCCGCAATGAGCAGTTCTTC. It translates to CASSQDKEREGRNEQFF.